Below, one T cell receptor (beta chain) is given with its context. Antigen unknown. This specimen belongs to a study of cytomegalovirus exposure and HLA in healthy donors. Study-level results: Specificity for CMV antigens was confirmed in vitro for a few of the CMV-associated chains. Cytomegalovirus-associated status was assigned to around 160 TCR beta chains. In an earlier analysis, about 87% or about 30%: the productive usage of most TCR beta V segments.

The PCR had 60 Vbeta and 13 Jbeta primers. Here immunoSEQ multiplex PCR was the method, and the copy in TCRdb shows in-frame clones only, minus some. The repertoire holds under 55,000 clones, with 65% to 80% as singletons. The CDR3 sequence is 16 residues long. Losses at the gene ends were 1 base for V and 6 bases for J; bases not matched to a gene: 7. Per germline, CDR1 MGHRA and CDR2 YSYEKL. Source material: PBMCs. The V gene is TRBV4-1, the J gene TRBJ2-1; 9 positions agree with TRBD2. The receptor comes from a woman aged 50 to 60 in good health and CMV-seronegative. CDR3 residues: CASSQVSEREANEQFF. The DNA of the CDR3 is TGCGCCAGCAGCCAAGTGAGCGAGCGGGAGGCCAATGAGCAGTTCTTC.